This TCR beta chain stems from a study of molecular identifiers for immune sequencing clone quantification. Between the trimmed V and J ends, which lost 7 bases and 6 bases, there was a span of 12 bases. The germline gives CDR1 MNHEY, CDR2 SVGEGT. This CDR3 spans 12 amino acids. Using its own MiXCR run on the PCR reads, TCRdb lists one record per CDR3 protein. The sample includes approximately 54,000 distinct CDR3 sequences, under 30% seen only once; the top ten take over 1.5%. The source material was naive CD8+ T cells from blood, with Jurkat cell RNA spiked in. Described subset: FACS-sorted CD8+CD4-CCR7+CD45RA+ naive T cells. This receptor was obtained from a human donor in good health. Some libraries in this study had Jurkat cell RNA spiked in. The J gene is TRBJ1-1, the V gene TRBV6-2 or TRBV6-3; D gene uncertain. The CDR3 loop is CASTELLAEAFF. The CDR3 nucleotides read TGTGCCAGCACTGAGTTGTTGGCTGAAGCTTTCTTT.